This T cell receptor (beta chain) appears in the sequencing data of a study of cytomegalovirus exposure and HLA in healthy donors. Overall study results and limits: Based on reports, TCR beta sequences accurately predicted HLA-A and HLA-B alleles for most subjects. Among the sequence variants, a highly shared cluster was likely an artifact of sequencing.

The PCR contained 60 Vbeta and 13 Jbeta primers. Profiling relied on immunoSEQ multiplex PCR, and the TCRdb table lists in-frame clones only, not all of them. This sample has approximately 130,000 clones, with more than 70% found just once. As concerns this clone: Its antigen is unidentified.

The germline V gene encodes CDR1 LNHDA and CDR2 SQIVND (reference sequence). Between the trimmed V and J ends, which lost 4 bases and 6 bases, there was a span of 18 bases. The CDR3 spans 16 residues. The sequenced material came from PBMCs. The V gene is TRBV19, the J gene TRBJ2-2, with D possibly being TRBD2 (7 bases). This sequence originates from a woman in her twenties or thirties in good health and CMV-seropositive. The CDR3 DNA is TGTGCCAGTAGTAATTCCGGGGGGCGGGTAGCCGGGGAGCTGTTTTTT. Protein sequence: CASSNSGGRVAGELFF.